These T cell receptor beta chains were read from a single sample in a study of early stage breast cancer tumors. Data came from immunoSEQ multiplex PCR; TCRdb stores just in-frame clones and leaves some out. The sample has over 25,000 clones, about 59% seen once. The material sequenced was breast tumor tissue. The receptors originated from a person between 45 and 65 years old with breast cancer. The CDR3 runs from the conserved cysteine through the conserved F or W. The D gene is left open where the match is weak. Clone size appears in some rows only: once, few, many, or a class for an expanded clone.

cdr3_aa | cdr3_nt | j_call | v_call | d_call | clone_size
CASSPPPGEDQDTQYF | TGTGCCAGCAGCCCCCCCCCAGGGGAGGACCAAGATACGCAGTATTTT | TRBJ2-3 | TRBV21-1 | - | few
CAQKPVAGYEQYF | TGTGCCCAGAAGCCGGTCGCGGGGTACGAGCAGTACTTC | TRBJ2-7 | TRBV30 | - | -
CASSFMGSYEQYF | TGTGCCAGCAGTTTTATGGGCAGCTACGAGCAGTACTTC | TRBJ2-7 | TRBV27 | - | -
CASSFERNNEQFF | TGTGCCAGCAGTTTTGAGAGGAACAATGAGCAGTTCTTC | TRBJ2-1 | TRBV28 | - | -
CASSLYRGPAGNTIYF | TGTGCCAGCAGTTTGTACAGGGGGCCAGCTGGAAACACCATATATTTT | TRBJ1-3 | TRBV6-5 | TRBD1 | few
CASSSRVRPYEQYF | TGTGCCAGCAGCTCCAGGGTAAGGCCCTACGAGCAGTACTTC | TRBJ2-7 | TRBV7-6 | - | -
CASSQEGPGLPYNEQFF | TGCGCCAGCAGCCAAGAGGGGCCGGGACTCCCTTACAATGAGCAGTTCTTC | TRBJ2-1 | TRBV4-3 | - | -
CASSDNWRGPNTGELFF | TGTGCCAGCAGTGATAATTGGAGGGGGCCGAACACCGGGGAGCTGTTTTTT | TRBJ2-2 | TRBV6-1 | - | -
CASSPRTSGRSEFF | TGCGCCAGCAGCCCCCGGACTAGCGGGAGGTCGGAGTTCTTC | TRBJ2-1 | TRBV5-1 | TRBD2 | -
CASSLKTRATRDTEAFF | TGTGCCAGCAGCTTGAAGACCAGGGCCACGAGGGACACTGAAGCTTTCTTT | TRBJ1-1 | TRBV5-4 | - | -
CASSSRSGFSTDTQYF | TGCGCCAGCAGCTCCCGAAGTGGATTTTCCACAGATACGCAGTATTTT | TRBJ2-3 | TRBV5-1 | - | -
CASSLGDSLNAQFF | TGTGCCAGCAGCTTAGGGGACTCCTTGAACGCGCAGTTCTTC | TRBJ2-1 | TRBV11-3 | - | -
CASSPLRNTEAFF | TGTGCCAGCAGCCCTCTGAGGAACACTGAAGCTTTCTTT | TRBJ1-1 | TRBV16 | - | -
CASSDTVDTGELFF | TGTGCCAGCAGTGATACAGTAGACACCGGGGAGCTGTTTTTT | TRBJ2-2 | TRBV2 | - | -
CASSVVPDSYEQYF | TGTGCCAGCAGCGTAGTCCCGGACTCCTACGAGCAGTACTTC | TRBJ2-7 | TRBV9 | - | -